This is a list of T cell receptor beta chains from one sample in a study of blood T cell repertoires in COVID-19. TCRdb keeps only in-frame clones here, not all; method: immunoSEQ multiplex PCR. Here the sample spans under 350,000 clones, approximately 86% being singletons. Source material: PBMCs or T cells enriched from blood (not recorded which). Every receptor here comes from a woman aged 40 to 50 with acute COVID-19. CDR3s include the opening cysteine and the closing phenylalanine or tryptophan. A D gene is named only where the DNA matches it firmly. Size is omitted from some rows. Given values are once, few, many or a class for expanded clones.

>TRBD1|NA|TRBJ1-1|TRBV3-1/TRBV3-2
CASSKRDRGNTEAFF
TGTGCCAGCAGCAAACGGGACAGAGGGAACACTGAAGCTTTCTTT
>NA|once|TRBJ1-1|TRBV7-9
CASSLEIAGVEAFF
TGTGCCAGCAGCTTAGAGATTGCAGGGGTGGAAGCTTTCTTT
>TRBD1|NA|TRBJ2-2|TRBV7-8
CASSLRQGNTGELFF
TGTGCCAGCAGCTTAAGACAGGGGAACACCGGGGAGCTGTTTTTT
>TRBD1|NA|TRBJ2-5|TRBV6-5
CASRGTGRETQYF
TGTGCCAGCAGGGGGACAGGGAGGGAGACCCAGTACTTC
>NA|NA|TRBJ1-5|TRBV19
CASSITGQQPQHF
TGTGCCAGTAGTATTACTGGGCAGCAGCCCCAGCATTTT
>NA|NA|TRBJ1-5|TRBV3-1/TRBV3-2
CASTGGGNQPQHF
TGTGCCAGTACGGGGGGAGGTAATCAGCCCCAGCATTTT
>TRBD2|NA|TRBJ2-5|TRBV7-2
CASSTSGGFETQYF
TGTGCCAGCAGCACTAGCGGGGGTTTTGAGACCCAGTACTTC
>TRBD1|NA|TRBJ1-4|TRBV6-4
CASSDWIEQGKSNEKLFF
TGTGCCAGCAGTGACTGGATTGAACAGGGGAAGAGTAATGAAAAACTGTTTTTT
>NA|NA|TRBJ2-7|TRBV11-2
CASSLGGTFNPYEQYF
TGTGCCAGCAGCTTAGGGGGGACTTTTAACCCCTACGAGCAGTACTTC
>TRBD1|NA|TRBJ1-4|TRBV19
CASTAYGTGREKLFF
TGTGCCAGTACCGCGTACGGGACAGGGCGAGAAAAACTGTTTTTT
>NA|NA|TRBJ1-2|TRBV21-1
CASSKASGGRGNRADYGYTF
TGTGCCAGCAGCAAAGCCTCAGGCGGCAGGGGGAACCGGGCTGACTATGGCTACACCTTC
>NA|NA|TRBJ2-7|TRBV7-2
CASSLTRPYEQYF
TGTGCCAGCAGCTTAACTCGTCCCTACGAGCAGTACTTC
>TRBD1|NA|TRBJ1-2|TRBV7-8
CASSLGQGVYGYTF
TGTGCCAGCAGCTTGGGGCAGGGGGTTTATGGCTACACCTTC
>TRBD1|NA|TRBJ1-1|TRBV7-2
CASSPAPQGAGTEAFF
TGTGCCAGCAGCCCCGCTCCACAGGGGGCGGGCACTGAAGCTTTCTTT
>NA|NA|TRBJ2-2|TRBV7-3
CASSSSTGELFF
TGTGCCAGCAGCTCCAGCACCGGGGAGCTGTTTTTT
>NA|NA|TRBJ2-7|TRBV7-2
CASSSGTPALSSYEQYF
TGTGCCAGCAGCTCCGGGACACCCGCTTTGAGCTCCTACGAGCAGTACTTC
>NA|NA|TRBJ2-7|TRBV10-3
CAISGWQIRTPHGFSYEQYF
TGTGCCATCAGTGGGTGGCAAATTCGGACACCCCATGGATTCTCCTACGAGCAGTACTTC
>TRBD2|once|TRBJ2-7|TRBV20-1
CSASTGLVVGYEQYF
TGCAGTGCTAGTACGGGACTAGTCGTAGGTTACGAGCAGTACTTC
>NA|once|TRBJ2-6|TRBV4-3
CASSQVGLSSSGANVLTF
TGCGCCAGCAGCCAAGTAGGACTATCAAGCTCTGGGGCCAACGTCCTGACTTTC
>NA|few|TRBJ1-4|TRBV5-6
CASSLLAGATNEKLFF
TGTGCCAGCAGCTTACTTGCGGGGGCGACTAATGAAAAACTGTTTTTT
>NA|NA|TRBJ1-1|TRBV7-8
CASSLGQANTEAFF
TGTGCCAGCAGCTTAGGACAGGCGAACACTGAAGCTTTCTTT
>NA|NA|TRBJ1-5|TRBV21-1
CASSRDRDRCVQPQHF
TGTGCCAGCAGCAGGGACAGGGATAGATGTGTGCAGCCCCAGCATTTT
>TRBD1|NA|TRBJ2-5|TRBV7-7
CASSLAGGQGQTQYF
TGTGCCAGCAGCTTAGCGGGGGGACAGGGACAGACCCAGTACTTC
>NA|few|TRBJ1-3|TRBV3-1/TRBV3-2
CASSQDRLSGNTIYF
TGTGCCAGCAGCCAAGATCGACTCTCTGGAAACACCATATATTTT
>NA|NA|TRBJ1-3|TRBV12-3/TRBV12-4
CASSPVNTIYF
TGTGCCAGCAGTCCCGTCAACACCATATATTTT
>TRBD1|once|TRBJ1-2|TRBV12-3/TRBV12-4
CASTSDRFYGYTF
TGTGCCAGCACCTCGGACAGGTTCTATGGCTACACCTTC
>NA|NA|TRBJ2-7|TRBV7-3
CASSPGQPGSEQYF
TGTGCCAGCAGCCCTGGACAGCCGGGGTCCGAGCAGTACTTC
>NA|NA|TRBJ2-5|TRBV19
CASSIGGEQETQYF
TGTGCCAGTAGTATCGGCGGAGAACAAGAGACCCAGTACTTC
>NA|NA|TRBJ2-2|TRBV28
CASSSQGLTGELFF
TGTGCCAGCAGTTCGCAGGGGCTCACCGGGGAGCTGTTTTTT
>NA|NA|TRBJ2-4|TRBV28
CASRQGKGLGKNIQYF
TGTGCCAGCAGGCAGGGGAAGGGTTTGGGCAAAAACATTCAGTACTTC